This paragraph reports one TCR beta chain. The target antigen is unknown. The data belong to a study of shared clonotypes between healthy human individuals. The CDR3 sequence is 16 residues long. Germline V gene data show CDR1 as SEHNR and CDR2 as FQNEAQ (reference sequence). Trimming took 5 bases from V and 9 from J; bases not matched to a gene: 10. Overall study findings and caveats: On the whole, naive subsets had larger estimated richness than memory subsets had.

Produced via immunoSEQ multiplex PCR; TCRdb's table is partial and in-frame only. Here the sample spans approximately 720,000 clones, around 92% being singletons. Naive-designated CD8 cells lacked CD45RO, were positively enriched for CCR7, and omitted terminally differentiated effector memory CD45RA+ cells. The J gene is TRBJ2-1, the V gene TRBV7-9; 13 positions match TRBD2. The sequencing sample was made of naive CD8+ T cells sorted from blood. This TCR derives from a man younger than 45 in good health. CDR3 nucleotides: TGTGCCAGCAGCCGACGCACTAGCGGGAGGGCCCGTGAGCAGTTCTTC. It encodes CASSRRTSGRAREQFF.